This T cell receptor (beta chain) was profiled in a study of CD8 T cells in ankylosing spondylitis. A remark on this clonotype: The target antigen is unknown.

Germline V gene data show CDR1 as KGHDR and CDR2 as SFDVKD. V was clipped by 3 bases and J by 7 bases, with 15 bases between them. The CDR3 is made up of 15 amino acids. Quantitative 5'-RACE with molecular barcodes was used to make the TCR beta libraries. TCRdb re-called the 5' RACE reads through MiXCR, storing one row per CDR3 protein. The sample lists some 250,000 distinct CDR3 sequences, about 11% occurring once. Whole-study findings and limits: A motif of roughly 8 highly homologous TCR beta variants was seen as apparently characteristic of ankylosing spondylitis blood. There were earlier reports of some motif variants in reactive arthritis synovial fluid and blood.

The rearrangement uses TRBV24-1 and TRBJ1-5; D remains ambiguous. Material for sequencing was blood, either unsorted or a sorted T cell fraction (not recorded which). This receptor was taken from a male donor with ankylosing spondylitis or in good health (not recorded which). CDR3 DNA sequence: TGTGCCACCAGTGATGGTGGCAGCCCGGGGCAGCCCCAGCATTTT. Translation gives CATSDGGSPGQPQHF.